This TCR beta chain was sequenced for a study of chemoradiotherapy in HPV16-positive cancers. Turning to the study itself: A couple of HPV16-positive patients' cells yielded candidate HPV-specific clones and common motifs.

As for this clone: Its antigen is not identified.

Findings and limits, study-wide: Non-HPV-specific T cells did not expand in tumors during treatment, whereas candidate HPV-specific clones and E7-related motifs did. HPV-responsive T-cell expansion during chemoradiotherapy was linked to improved recurrence-free survival in HPV16-positive patients.

This CDR3 contains 15 residues. V was pared by 4 bases and J by 3 bases, with 9 bases of the junction left unmatched. Germline assignment: CDR1 GTSNPN and CDR2 SVGIG (reference sequence). Samples were taken several times over chemoradiotherapy. The repertoire was sequenced with immunoSEQ multiplex PCR; TCRdb's copy has only in-frame clones and lacks some. The sample yields some 11,000 clones, roughly 70% seen once. V gene TRBV30 combines with J gene TRBJ2-7, with 10 bases identical to TRBD1. This clonotype was sampled from a human donor with HPV-associated anogenital cancer. Sampling was performed from a patient who underwent chemoradiotherapy. The CDR3 DNA follows: TGTGCCTGGAACCGCCGGGACAGGGGTTTCTACGAGCAGTACTTC. Translation: CAWNRRDRGFYEQYF.